These 10 T cell receptor beta chains were all obtained from the same sample, sequenced in a study of blood T cell repertoires in COVID-19. Repertoires were generated with immunoSEQ multiplex PCR, while TCRdb's copy carries only in-frame clones and drops some. This table holds fewer than 90,000 clones, 75% to 85% found once. The sequenced material came from peripheral blood. These receptors were collected from a woman aged 80 or over with acute or convalescent COVID-19.

This clone appeared once. V usage is TRBV5-1 and J usage is TRBJ2-2; D unclear. The CDR3 extends over 15 amino acids. V was pared by 0 bases and J by 0 bases, with 6 bases between. Germline lookup yields CDR1 SGHRS and CDR2 YFSETQ. CDR3 nucleotide sequence: TGCGCCAGCAGCTTGGGGGCCACGAACACCGGGGAGCTGTTTTTT. Translation gives CASSLGATNTGELFF.

This clone appeared a single time. The chain is built from TRBV15 and TRBJ1-4; D may be TRBD1 (5 bases). The CDR3 contains 16 residues. Trimming removed 0 bases at V and 0 bases at J, with 8 bases between. Germline V gene lookup returns CDR1 LNHNV and CDR2 YYDKDF (reference sequence). Here the CDR3 DNA reads TGTGCCACCAGCAGAGAAAGCAGGGCAACTAATGAAAAACTGTTTTTT. It yields the protein CATSRESRATNEKLFF. Filled out from reference TRBV15 and TRBJ1-4, the complete variable domain reads DAMVIQNPRYQVTQFGKPVTLSCSQTLNHNVMYWYQQKSSQAPKLLFHYYDKDFNNEADTPDNFQSRRPNTSFCFLDIRSPGLGDTAMYLCATSRESRATNEKLFFGSGTQLSVL.

This clone was found once. The gene calls are TRBV5-1 and TRBJ1-1, with 7 bases that match TRBD1. CDR3 size: 13 residues. CDR1 is SGHRS, CDR2 YFSETQ, per germline. The V segment lost 4 bases and the J segment 8 bases; nucleotides outside the gene matches: 8. CDR3 residues: CASSNRGTKEAFF. The CDR3 nucleotides read TGCGCCAGCAGCAACAGGGGCACTAAGGAAGCTTTCTTT.

The V call is TRBV15, the J call TRBJ2-5, with D unresolved. The CDR3 spans 15 residues. Germline V gene lookup returns CDR1 LNHNV and CDR2 YYDKDF (reference sequence). The V end lost 0 bases, the J end lost 0 bases, and 8 bases lay between the germline ends. The CDR3 sequence is CATSRDPRYQETQYF. The CDR3 coding sequence is TGTGCCACCAGCAGAGATCCCCGGTACCAAGAGACCCAGTACTTC.

The J gene is TRBJ1-4, the V gene TRBV6-5, with TRBD1 matching over 9 bases. Germline values: CDR1 MNHEY, CDR2 SVGAGI. The CDR3 extends over 16 amino acids. V lost 2 bases and J lost 8; bases outside the gene matches: 9. The CDR3 coding sequence is TGTGCCAGCAGTTACGGCGGGACAGGGACGGGGGAAAAACTGTTTTTT. Protein: CASSYGGTGTGEKLFF.

CDR3 DNA sequence: TGTGCCAGCAGTTCACAAAACCGGGACAGGGGAATCTATGGCTACACCTTC. Translating it yields CASSSQNRDRGIYGYTF. The chain combines TRBV27 with TRBJ1-2; 10 bases map to TRBD1. The CDR3 contains 17 residues. With 4 bases clipped from V and 4 bases from J, the junction kept 12 bases outside the gene matches. Germline loops: CDR1 MNHEY, CDR2 SMNVEV (reference sequence).

This chain joins TRBV18 and TRBJ2-1, with a tentative D call TRBD2 (6 bases). This CDR3 has 15 amino acids. Per the germline V gene, CDR1 is KGHSH and CDR2 is LQKENI. V lost 5 bases to trimming and J lost 2 bases, with 13 bases between them. The CDR3 reads CASSALSGPYNEQFF. CDR3 sequence (DNA): TGTGCCAGCTCAGCCCTTAGCGGTCCCTACAATGAGCAGTTCTTC.

This chain connects TRBV3-1 (or the pseudogene TRBV3-2) to TRBJ1-1; 7 positions agree with TRBD1. J was trimmed by 5 bases and V by 0 bases; bases with no gene match: 3. Per germline, CDR1 LGHDT and CDR2 YNNKEL (reference sequence). This CDR3 comprises 14 residues. As DNA, the CDR3 is TGTGCCAGCAGCCAAGATAACAGGGGTACTGAAGCTTTCTTT. Its protein product is CASSQDNRGTEAFF.

The chain joins TRBV29-1 to TRBJ1-1; 8 nucleotides agree with TRBD1. CDR1 is SQVTM, CDR2 ANQGSEA, per germline. V shed 2 bases and J 6 bases; nucleotides not matched to a gene: 5. This CDR3 is 13 amino acids long. This CDR3 reads CSVERQGLSEAFF. The CDR3 DNA sequence: TGCAGCGTTGAAAGACAGGGGTTGTCTGAAGCTTTCTTT.

The chain has TRBV7-2 and TRBJ2-5; a weak D match, TRBD2 (7 bases). The V and J ends lost 4 bases and 4 bases respectively, with 13 bases between them. The germline gives CDR1 SGHTA, CDR2 FQGNSA. This CDR3 is 14 amino acids long. This chain's CDR3 is CASSSAGAGETQYF. CDR3 DNA: TGTGCCAGCAGCTCGGCGGGGGCTGGAGAGACCCAGTACTTC.